This record covers a single T cell receptor beta chain. What it binds is unknown. This sample was taken from a study of OX40 agonist ivuxolimab in advanced cancers. Study-wide findings and caveats: Dose levels from 0.1 to 3.0 mg/kg saw CD4+ and CD8+ blood T cells expand clonally by week 6.

This CDR3 region has 16 residues. After removal of 4 bases from V and 8 bases from J, the junction contained 13 bases not matched to a gene. From germline, CDR1 is SGHDN and CDR2 FVKESK. Sequenced by immunoSEQ multiplex PCR; TCRdb stores in-frame clones only, minus some. The sample includes around 20,000 clones, 70% to 80% seen only once; the top ten take around 15%. Patients with a history of autoimmune disease or on systemic immunosuppression were excluded. The specimen comprised CD4+ or CD8+ T cells sorted from blood, sampled in a trial of the OX40 agonist ivuxolimab. This clonotype was obtained from an adult with an advanced solid tumor such as melanoma, head and neck, liver or kidney cancer. The rearrangement links TRBV14 to TRBJ1-1; 10 bases map to TRBD1. CDR3 nucleotides: TGTGCCAGCAGCCCAGGGACAGGGGCCCGTGTAGCGGAAGCTTTCTTT. This gives the protein CASSPGTGARVAEAFF. Full variable domain (missing parts from reference TRBV14 and TRBJ1-1): EAGVTQFPSHSVIEKGQTVTLRCDPISGHDNLYWYRRVMGKEIKFLLHFVKESKQDESGMPNNRFLAERTGGTYSTLKVQPAELEDSGVYFCASSPGTGARVAEAFFGQGTRLTVV.